This TCR beta chain is from a study of memory CD4+ T cells and cytomegalovirus serostatus. Whole-study context: Donors were healthy Belgian adults, several CMV seropositive and about two dozen seronegative. Overall study findings and caveats: Of approximately 160 reported CMV TCRbeta sequences, 65 to 85 were found in memory CD4+ repertoires. The CMV-associated TCR signature appears largely within the CD4+ memory repertoire.

Single viable CD3+CD4+CD8-CD45RO+ cells were sorted as the memory CD4+ T cells. Total CD4+ T cells were enriched by CD4 positive selection. Turning to this clone: Antigen: not known.

Method: immunoSEQ multiplex PCR; TCRdb's copy keeps in-frame clones and lacks some. Seen here are tens of thousands of clones, 70% to 80% observed once, and the top ten hold over 2%. The receptor's source is an adult in good health and CMV-seropositive. The sample consisted of memory CD4+ T cells from blood.

The DNA of the CDR3 is TGCGCCAGCAGCTTGACCCTCTCTGGAAACACCATATATTTT. Its protein is CASSLTLSGNTIYF. The chain employs TRBV5-1 and TRBJ1-3; D remains ambiguous. V shed 1 base and J shed 0 bases, with 5 bases lying between them. CDR3 length: 14 residues. In germline, CDR1 is SGHRS, CDR2 YFSETQ.